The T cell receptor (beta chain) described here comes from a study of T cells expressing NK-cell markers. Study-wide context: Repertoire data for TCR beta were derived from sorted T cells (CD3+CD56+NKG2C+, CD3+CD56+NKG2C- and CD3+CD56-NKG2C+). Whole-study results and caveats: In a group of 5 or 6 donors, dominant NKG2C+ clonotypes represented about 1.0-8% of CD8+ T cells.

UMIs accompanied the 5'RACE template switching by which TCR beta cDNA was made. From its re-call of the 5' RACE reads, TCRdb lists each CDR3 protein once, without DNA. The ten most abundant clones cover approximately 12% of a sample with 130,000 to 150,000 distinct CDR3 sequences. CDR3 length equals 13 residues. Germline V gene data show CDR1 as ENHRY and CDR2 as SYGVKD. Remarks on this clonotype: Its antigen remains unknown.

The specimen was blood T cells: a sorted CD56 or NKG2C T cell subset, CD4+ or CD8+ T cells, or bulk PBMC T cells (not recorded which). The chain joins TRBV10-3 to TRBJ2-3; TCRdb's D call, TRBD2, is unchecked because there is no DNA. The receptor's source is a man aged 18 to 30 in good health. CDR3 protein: CAISMGLADTQYF.